This note documents a single T cell receptor (beta chain) sequence. This clone's antigen is unknown. No clone much larger than this one lies a single base away; base qualities are absent. This sample stems from a study of PD-1 blockade in classical Hodgkin lymphoma (dated by TCRdb to the early 2020s). For the study in its entirety: Nivolumab dosing was 3 mg/kg intravenously every 2 weeks, continuing until either disease progression or unacceptable toxicity. The study used TCR beta sequencing and CyTOF to define a peripheral blood immune signature of response to PD-1 blockade in classical Hodgkin lymphoma.

In light of the paper, this sample's time point label describes: cycle 2 day 1 (C2D1) of nivolumab. Every trial patient had relapsed after autologous stem cell transplantation, and cohorts A, B and C differed in prior brentuximab vedotin exposure. The trial cohort was composed of 55 to 65 patients with relapsed/refractory classical Hodgkin lymphoma, for whom complete response, partial response or progressive disease was recorded as best overall response. Trial patients were treated with single-agent nivolumab in the multi-cohort phase II CheckMate 205 trial. Best overall response was determined by an independent review committee according to the 2007 International Working Group response criteria. Trial PBMCs were collected immediately before nivolumab initiation (C1D1) and during therapy at cycle 2 day 1 and cycle 4 day 1. Peripheral blood was collected in 8 mL Vacutainer Cell Preparation Tubes, from which PBMCs were isolated by centrifugation and then cryopreserved.

The CDR3 numbers 17 residues from cysteine through phenylalanine. Only the CDR3 region is kept as DNA, spanning 51 bases read in frame from base 1. Trimming takes 0 bases from V and 4 bases from J, and the germline ends sit 18 bases apart. The germline V gene (reference sequence) provides CDR1 LNHNV and CDR2 YYDKDF. Overall study outcomes, separate from this receptor: Lower diversity was seen in patients whose nivolumab began less than 1 year after ASCT, and these patients were left out of later analyses so that immune reconstitution would not confound the results. Newly diagnosed patients were reported to have lower baseline TCR diversity than healthy donors, and relapsed/refractory patients were reported to have lower baseline TCR diversity still. By C4D1, a significant rise was seen in CD4+ TCR diversity but not in CD8+ TCR diversity (p=0.0027 vs p=0.16), and the rise was most apparent among complete responders (p=0.02). The study was restricted to a single clinical trial cohort, and the causes of repertoire differences, possibly disease activity or prior therapy, were left undefined. Trial patients with a complete response had baseline diversity similar to that of newly diagnosed patients, while partial responders and progressors had significantly lower diversity.

The Qiagen DNeasy kit was used to extract genomic DNA both from unsorted PBMCs and from the negatively selected CD4+ and CD8+ fractions. Amplification of TCR beta CDR3 regions was done by immunoSEQ multiplex PCR with primers that anneal to V and J segments. A synthetic immune receptor repertoire was used to minimize amplification bias, and any remaining bias was removed computationally after sequencing. Under the source paper's analysis protocol: Repertoire diversity was quantified as the Shannon entropy index using custom Python scripts. The unsorted, CD4+ and CD8+ repertoires were each analyzed separately, with the exception of combined analyses, where CD4+ and CD8+ sequences were merged in silico. Clonal expansion was defined as at least a 2-fold frequency increase after treatment relative to C1D1, with a pseudocount of 0.5 for undetected baseline clones. Clones with 0 or 1 copy at C1D1 were defined as singleton clones, while clones with 2 or more copies were defined as non-singleton clones. Clones expanded in unsorted samples were annotated as CD4+, CD8+ or unknown by matching protein sequences in sorted samples from the same patient. Wilcoxon tests on paired samples were used to test diversity changes from C1D1 to C4D1. TCRdb took over this immuneACCESS table, retaining in-frame rearrangements with V and J assigned. Such tables are incomplete; in checked studies, under half of the missing clones stem from an unresolved V gene, and the remainder is unexplained. Clone size and the V and J calls come from that table; the DNA yielded D and trimming. Within this sample are about 36,000 clones, with approximately 69% of them counted one time only. The biggest ten clones account for roughly 15% of the sample.

The sequencing used peripheral blood mononuclear cells (PBMCs), collected before the second cycle of nivolumab. The sequence came from a human donor with classical Hodgkin lymphoma. The chain couples TRBV15 to TRBJ1-1, with TRBD1 tentatively as D gene (5 bases match). The base sequence is TGTGCCACCAGCAGAGACTTTGCGTCAGGGCCCAGCACTGAAGCTTTCTTT. This gives the protein CATSRDFASGPSTEAFF. With all but the CDR3 taken from the reference TRBV15 and TRBJ1-1 genes, the full variable domain is: DAMVIQNPRYQVTQFGKPVTLSCSQTLNHNVMYWYQQKSSQAPKLLFHYYDKDFNNEADTPDNFQSRRPNTSFCFLDIRSPGLGDTAMYLCATSRDFASGPSTEAFFGQGTRLTVV.